The 32 T cell receptor beta chains presented below share a single source sample, sequenced in a study of blood T cell repertoires in COVID-19. Produced via immunoSEQ multiplex PCR; TCRdb's table is partial and in-frame only. The table lists 100,000 to 150,000 clones, 85% to 90% of them singletons. The sample was peripheral blood. The receptors here all came from an elderly man with active or convalescent COVID-19.

This clone came up a few times. The chain couples TRBV4-1 to TRBJ1-1; perhaps TRBD1 as D (5 bases). The CDR3 loop spans 15 amino acids. Germline assignment: CDR1 MGHRA and CDR2 YSYEKL. Trimming removed 0 bases from V and 4 bases from J, with 12 bases in between. The CDR3 DNA reads TGCGCCAGCAGCCAAGATCGGTGGGGCGGCACTGAAGCTTTCTTT. It encodes CASSQDRWGGTEAFF.

This clone occurred once. V and J are TRBV6-5 and TRBJ2-3; the match to TRBD1 covers 7 bases. V was pared by 6 bases and J by 5 bases, with 11 bases of the junction left unmatched. Germline V gene lookup returns CDR1 MNHEY and CDR2 SVGAGI. CDR3 length equals 15 residues. The CDR3 sequence: CASRGTTGTLDTQYF. The CDR3, as DNA: TGTGCCAGCAGGGGTACGACAGGGACCTTAGATACGCAGTATTTT.

This chain connects TRBV7-2 to TRBJ1-2; TRBD1 matches 7 bases. Germline CDR1 reads SGHTA; CDR2 reads FQGNSA. This CDR3 has 13 residues. V shed 4 bases, J shed 3 bases, and the junction held 2 bases outside the gene matches. Here the CDR3 reads CASSYTGDYGYTF. DNA of the CDR3: TGTGCCAGCAGCTATACAGGGGACTATGGCTACACCTTC.

This chain links TRBV19 with TRBJ1-5, with D unresolved. The germline V gene encodes CDR1 LNHDA and CDR2 SQIVND (reference sequence). Between the trimmed V and J ends, which lost 3 bases and 0 bases, there was a span of 9 bases. This CDR3 is 15 amino acids long. The CDR3 coding sequence is TGTGCCAGTAGTATTGGAGACGGTAGCAATCAGCCCCAGCATTTT. As protein: CASSIGDGSNQPQHF.

The V and J genes are TRBV6-5 and TRBJ2-7; D not resolved. Trimming left V 5 bases short and J 6 bases short, with 5 bases between. CDR3 length: 10 residues. CDR1 MNHEY and CDR2 SVGAGI come from the germline V gene. This CDR3 is CASSRVEQYF. The CDR3 DNA reads TGTGCCAGCAGTCGGGTCGAGCAGTACTTC.

The V and J genes are TRBV10-3 and TRBJ1-5, with a possible D match to TRBD1 (5 bases). This CDR3 region has 13 residues. Trimming cost V 4 bases and J 2 bases, with 6 bases left between them. The germline CDR1 and CDR2 sequences are ENHRY and SYGVKD. The CDR3 DNA is TGTGCCATCAGTGTAGGGGGCAATCAGCCCCAGCATTTT. This encodes CAISVGGNQPQHF.

The CDR3 DNA reads TGTGCCAGCAGTCCAAGGGGTCTAGGCGAGCCCCAGCATTTT. Its translation: CASSPRGLGEPQHF. The chain has TRBV6-5 and TRBJ1-5, with D possibly TRBD1 on 5 matching bases. V gave up 5 bases and J gave up 8 bases, with 16 bases separating them. Germline V gives CDR1 MNHEY, CDR2 SVGAGI. The CDR3 extends over 14 amino acids.

This chain joins TRBV29-1 and TRBJ2-1, with a tentative D call TRBD1 (7 bases). This CDR3 contains 12 residues. V was shortened by 6 bases and J by 10 bases, with 16 bases between the two germline ends. CDR1 and CDR2 from the germline V gene are SQVTM and ANQGSEA. The DNA for the CDR3 is TGCAGCGTAAGATCTCCAGGGGGGGAGCAGTTCTTC. Protein product: CSVRSPGGEQFF.

V usage is TRBV27 and J usage is TRBJ2-5; D not resolved. CDR1 and CDR2 from the germline V gene are MNHEY and SMNVEV (reference sequence). V lost 5 bases and J lost 4, with 23 bases in between. The CDR3 consists of 17 residues. CDR3 nucleotide sequence: TGTGCCAGCAGTCACACCCCGGAGAAGAGTTCGCGAGAGACCCAGTACTTC. It is translated as CASSHTPEKSSRETQYF.

The table lists this clone with a few counts. The chain has TRBV7-2 and TRBJ1-2, with D possibly matching TRBD1 (5 bases). Trimming removed 1 base at V and 6 bases at J, with 15 bases between. Germline V CDR1 and CDR2: SGHTA, FQGNSA. CDR3 length equals 15 residues. This chain's CDR3 is CASSLGGRGEDGYTF. The CDR3 region has the DNA TGTGCCAGCAGCTTAGGGGGTAGGGGTGAGGATGGCTACACCTTC.

This chain links TRBV5-1 with TRBJ1-1; 7 bases map to TRBD1. V shed 6 bases and J 3 bases; nucleotides not matched to a gene: 5. Germline lookup yields CDR1 SGHRS and CDR2 YFSETQ. The CDR3 length is 13 residues. The CDR3 spells CASTRGMDTEAFF. The CDR3 nucleotides are TGCGCCAGCACCAGGGGGATGGACACTGAAGCTTTCTTT. Complete variable domain (other parts from reference TRBV5-1 and TRBJ1-1): KAGVTQTPRYLIKTRGQQVTLSCSPISGHRSVSWYQQTPGQGLQFLFEYFSETQRNKGNFPGRFSGRQFSNSRSEMNVSTLELGDSALYLCASTRGMDTEAFFGQGTRLTVV.

The chain links TRBV12-5 to TRBJ2-4, with 10 bases identical to TRBD2. The trim removed 1 base at V and 3 bases at J, leaving 9 bases unmatched. The CDR3 covers 18 residues. Looked up from germline, CDR1 is LGHNT and CDR2 is FRNRAP. The CDR3 nucleotides are TGTGCTAGTGGTTTGGCAGCGCCTAGCGGGAGATTCAAAAACATTCAGTACTTC. Translated, it gives CASGLAAPSGRFKNIQYF. Using reference TRBV12-5 and TRBJ2-4 for the parts outside the CDR3, the full variable domain is DARVTQTPRHKVTEMGQEVTMRCQPILGHNTVFWYRQTMMQGLELLAYFRNRAPLDDSGMPKDRFSAEMPDATLATLKIQPSEPRDSAVYFCASGLAAPSGRFKNIQYFGAGTRLSVL.

The CDR3 region is CASSETSGRDYNEQFF. CDR3 DNA sequence: TGTGCCAGCAGTGAAACTAGCGGGAGGGACTACAATGAGCAGTTCTTC. The rearrangement joins TRBV25-1 to TRBJ2-1; 13 bases map to TRBD2. V was pared by 2 bases and J by 3 bases, with 1 base of the junction left unmatched. Germline CDR1 reads MGHDK; CDR2 reads SYGVNS. The CDR3 loop spans 16 amino acids.

This clone showed up just a few times. J is TRBJ1-2 and V is TRBV7-6; 7 nucleotides agree with TRBD1. Germline assignment: CDR1 SGHVS and CDR2 FNYEAQ. The CDR3 length is 15 residues. V was clipped by 0 bases and J by 6 bases; unmatched bases: 7. The CDR3 sequence: CASSLAITGVDGYTF. The CDR3 region has the DNA TGTGCCAGCAGCTTAGCCATCACAGGGGTGGATGGCTACACCTTC.

The chain couples TRBV7-2 to TRBJ2-3; D is unresolved. The germline V gene encodes CDR1 SGHTA and CDR2 FQGNSA. This CDR3 comprises 15 residues. Trimming removed 1 base from V and 5 bases from J, with 13 bases in between. The CDR3 DNA reads as TGTGCCAGCAGCTTAGATCCTAGTGCGATAGATACGCAGTATTTT. Its protein is CASSLDPSAIDTQYF.

The rearrangement joins TRBV7-2 to TRBJ2-5; 9 bases fit TRBD2. The CDR3 contains 15 residues. Germline V gene data show CDR1 as SGHTA and CDR2 as FQGNSA. The trim removed 5 bases at V and 5 bases at J, leaving 9 bases unmatched. The CDR3 nucleotides are TGTGCCAGCAGCCAAGTAGCGGGGGCAGGGGAGACCCAGTACTTC. This encodes CASSQVAGAGETQYF.

The chain links TRBV5-1 to TRBJ2-3, with 10 positions matching TRBD2. Trimming at V came to 2 bases and at J to 6 bases, leaving 12 bases not matched to a gene. CDR1 SGHRS and CDR2 YFSETQ come from the germline V gene. The CDR3 loop spans 17 amino acids. CDR3 residues: CASSFRLAGTGGDTQYF. CDR3 coding DNA: TGCGCCAGCAGCTTCAGACTAGCGGGTACAGGGGGGGATACGCAGTATTTT.

V and J are TRBV19 and TRBJ2-7; TRBD2 agrees at 9 bases. The V gene's germline CDR1 is LNHDA and CDR2 SQIVND (reference sequence). With 5 bases clipped from V and 6 bases from J, the junction kept 5 bases outside the gene matches. The CDR3 has 13 residues. The CDR3, as DNA: TGTGCCAGTAGTGGGCTAGCGGGAACCGAGCAGTACTTC. This gives the protein CASSGLAGTEQYF.

The rearrangement uses TRBV28 and TRBJ1-3; 8 nucleotides agree with TRBD1. CDR1 MDHEN and CDR2 SYDVKM come from the germline V gene. This CDR3 region has 15 residues. With V trimmed by 1 base and J by 8 bases, 7 bases remained unmatched. This CDR3 is CASSLFEQGGYTIYF. The DNA for the CDR3 is TGTGCCAGCAGTTTATTCGAACAGGGGGGGTACACCATATATTTT. Supplemented by reference TRBV28 and TRBJ1-3, the full variable domain reads DVKVTQSSRYLVKRTGEKVFLECVQDMDHENMFWYRQDPGLGLRLIYFSYDVKMKEKGDIPEGYSVSREKKERFSLILESASTNQTSMYLCASSLFEQGGYTIYFGEGSWLTVV.

The CDR3 reads CASSRLTSVGGELFF. Here the CDR3 DNA reads TGTGCCAGCAGCCGTCTGACTAGCGTTGGCGGGGAGCTGTTTTTT. The chain has TRBV28 and TRBJ2-2, with 8 bases identical to TRBD2. The CDR3 loop spans 15 amino acids. V was clipped by 6 bases and J by 7 bases; unmatched bases: 10. CDR1 and CDR2 from the germline V gene are MDHEN and SYDVKM. Drawing the rest from reference TRBV28 and TRBJ2-2, the complete variable domain is DVKVTQSSRYLVKRTGEKVFLECVQDMDHENMFWYRQDPGLGLRLIYFSYDVKMKEKGDIPEGYSVSREKKERFSLILESASTNQTSMYLCASSRLTSVGGELFFGEGSRLTVL.

The rearrangement joins TRBV12-5 to TRBJ1-1; 10 nucleotides line up with TRBD1. This CDR3 has 14 amino acids. Germline values: CDR1 LGHNT, CDR2 FRNRAP. The V and J ends lost 6 bases and 5 bases, in that order; junction bases with no gene match: 6. CDR3 residues: CASGRQGAGTEAFF. DNA of the CDR3: TGTGCTAGTGGAAGACAGGGGGCAGGAACTGAAGCTTTCTTT.

The chain couples TRBV2 to TRBJ2-7; 8 bases are shared with TRBD1. The CDR3 has 16 residues. Germline V gives CDR1 SNHLY, CDR2 FYNNEI. After removal of 4 bases from V and 6 bases from J, the junction contained 14 bases not matched to a gene. For the CDR3, the DNA is TGTGCCAGCAGTGGAGGGACAGGATCCCTTGAAGGCGAGCAGTACTTC. Translating gives CASSGGTGSLEGEQYF.

The CDR3 DNA reads TGTGCCAGCAGCTGGGGGGGGGCCCAAGAGACCCAGTACTTC. Residues: CASSWGGAQETQYF. The chain employs TRBV5-6 and TRBJ2-5; D is possibly TRBD2 (7 bases). This CDR3 contains 14 residues. Trimming left V 3 bases short and J 1 base short, with 10 bases between. Germline CDR1 SGHDT, CDR2 YYEEEE. Full variable domain (outside the CDR3, taken from reference TRBV5-6 and TRBJ2-5): DAGVTQSPTHLIKTRGQQVTLRCSPKSGHDTVSWYQQALGQGPQFIFQYYEEEERQRGNFPDRFSGHQFPNYSSELNVNALLLGDSALYLCASSWGGAQETQYFGPGTRLLVL.

The chain links TRBV5-8 to TRBJ1-2; D unresolved. Between the trimmed V and J ends, which lost 4 bases and 1 base, there was a span of 14 bases. The CDR3 runs 15 residues. The germline V gene has CDR1 SGHTS and CDR2 YDEGEE. CDR3 DNA: TGTGCCAGCAGCGTAGGAGCCTGGGTTAACTATGGCTACACCTTC. Translation: CASSVGAWVNYGYTF.

CDR3 residues: CASSFVDNLAKNIQYF. CDR3 DNA sequence: TGTGCCAGCAGTTTTGTTGATAACTTAGCCAAAAACATTCAGTACTTC. The chain joins TRBV27 to TRBJ2-4; D gene unclear. The germline V gene encodes CDR1 MNHEY and CDR2 SMNVEV (reference sequence). CDR3 length: 16 residues. Between the trimmed V and J ends, which lost 3 bases and 0 bases, there was a span of 12 bases.

The CDR3 here is CASSQTSGNYNEQFF. As DNA, the CDR3 is TGTGCCAGCAGTCAGACTAGCGGCAACTACAATGAGCAGTTCTTC. The chain is built from TRBV6-2 or TRBV6-3 and TRBJ2-1, with 9 bases identical to TRBD2. Germline-derived CDR1 and CDR2 are MNHEY and SVGEGT. CDR3 length: 15 amino acids. After removal of 5 bases from V and 3 bases from J, the junction contained 5 bases not matched to a gene.

This chain uses TRBV11-2 with TRBJ1-4; 10 bases fit TRBD1. V lost 3 bases to trimming and J lost 8 bases; unmatched junction nucleotides: 3. This CDR3 has 14 amino acids. The germline gives CDR1 SGHAT, CDR2 FQNNGV. The CDR3 protein is CASSFGQGGEKLFF. The CDR3 nucleotides read TGTGCCAGCAGCTTCGGACAGGGGGGCGAAAAACTGTTTTTT.

The rearrangement uses TRBV10-3 and TRBJ2-1; a weak D match, TRBD2 (6 bases). The germline gives CDR1 ENHRY, CDR2 SYGVKD. The CDR3 runs 14 residues. V lost 7 bases and J lost 4, with 14 bases in between. DNA of the CDR3: TGTGCCATCAAGGAGCTAGCGAGTTACAATGAGCAGTTCTTC. This translates into CAIKELASYNEQFF.

This rearrangement joins TRBV9 to TRBJ2-5, with D possibly matching TRBD1 (8 bases). Per germline, CDR1 SGDLS and CDR2 YYNGEE. The V and J ends lost 3 bases and 7 bases respectively, with 16 bases between them. This CDR3 comprises 14 residues. The CDR3 DNA is TGTGCCAGCAGCGAATCACAGGGGGGGGTGACCCAGTACTTC. Protein product: CASSESQGGVTQYF.

This rearrangement joins TRBV7-9 to TRBJ1-1; 7 positions agree with TRBD1. The length of the CDR3 is 16 residues. V was pared by 5 bases and J by 4 bases, with 13 bases of the junction left unmatched. From germline, CDR1 is SEHNR and CDR2 FQNEAQ (reference sequence). CDR3 amino acids: CASSPGGHSRGTEAFF. CDR3 in DNA: TGTGCCAGCAGCCCAGGGGGACATTCTCGGGGCACTGAAGCTTTCTTT.

The V gene is TRBV2, the J gene TRBJ1-2; tentative D call: TRBD1 (5 bases). The CDR3 is 14 residues long. Per germline, CDR1 SNHLY and CDR2 FYNNEI. V was clipped by 4 bases and J by 0 bases, with 9 bases between them. The DNA for the CDR3 is TGTGCCAGCAGTGTTCGACAGACTAACTATGGCTACACCTTC. Encoded protein: CASSVRQTNYGYTF.

The J gene is TRBJ1-1, the V gene TRBV5-1; possible D gene TRBD1, 5 bases. The V end was cut by 4 bases, the J end by 3 bases, with 16 bases between. Per germline, CDR1 SGHRS and CDR2 YFSETQ. CDR3 length: 15 residues. The CDR3 spells CASSLPAPGDTEAFF. CDR3 coding DNA: TGCGCCAGCAGCCTTCCGGCTCCGGGGGACACTGAAGCTTTCTTT. Together with reference TRBV5-1 and TRBJ1-1, the CDR3 gives the full variable domain: KAGVTQTPRYLIKTRGQQVTLSCSPISGHRSVSWYQQTPGQGLQFLFEYFSETQRNKGNFPGRFSGRQFSNSRSEMNVSTLELGDSALYLCASSLPAPGDTEAFFGQGTRLTVV.